The text below deals with one T cell receptor beta chain. The data belong to a study of technical replicates of blood from a handful of donors. Germline values: CDR1 MNHNS, CDR2 SASEGT. Trimming stripped 10 bases from V and 4 bases from J, with 14 bases between. This CDR3 has 13 residues. Some clones are missing from TCRdb's copy, which holds only in-frame ones; the method was immunoSEQ multiplex PCR. The sample lists 55,000 to 65,000 clones, 95% to 98% seen once, with approximately 0.19% in the top ten. The V gene is TRBV6-1, the J gene TRBJ2-1; no definite D call. Sequencing was done on a sample of T cells isolated from PBMCs. This sequence originates from a human donor in good health. The CDR3 region is CATLGSGYNEQFF. The CDR3 coding sequence is TGTGCCACCCTAGGAAGTGGGTACAATGAGCAGTTCTTC.